These T cell receptor beta chains were read from a single sample in a study of OX40 agonist ivuxolimab in advanced cancers. TCRdb's copy holds only in-frame clones and misses some; the assay was immunoSEQ multiplex PCR. The data show over 55,000 clones, approximately 86% seen once. The sample was CD4+ or CD8+ T cells sorted from blood, taken in a trial of the OX40 agonist ivuxolimab. The receptor set was obtained from an adult with an advanced solid tumor such as melanoma, head and neck, liver or kidney cancer. The CDR3 runs from the conserved cysteine through the conserved F or W. A D gene is named only where the DNA matches it firmly. Some rows have no size entry. The others give once, few or many, or a class for an expanded clone.

TRBV2,TRBJ2-6,once,.,TGTGCCAGCCGATCCCGCGCGCACGTCTCTGGGGCCAACGTCCTGACTTTC,CASRSRAHVSGANVLTF
TRBV28,TRBJ2-1,.,TRBD1,TGTGCCAGCAGTTTATACGGGACAGGGGTCAATGAGCAGTTCTTC,CASSLYGTGVNEQFF
TRBV6-1,TRBJ2-5,.,.,TGTGCCAGCAGTCTAAGGGGGACCCAGTACTTC,CASSLRGTQYF
TRBV9,TRBJ1-1,.,.,TGTGCCAGCAGCGTGAGTGGGGACACTGAAGCTTTCTTT,CASSVSGDTEAFF
TRBV7-6,TRBJ1-1,.,TRBD1,TGTGCCAGCAGCCCCGGACAGGAAAACACTGAAGCTTTCTTT,CASSPGQENTEAFF
TRBV18,TRBJ2-6,.,.,TGTGCCAGCCCCCGGGCTGGGGCCAACGTCCTGACTTTC,CASPRAGANVLTF
TRBV10-3,TRBJ2-2,.,TRBD1,TGTGCCATCAGTAAAGGGGGGACAGGGCAAGCCGGGGAGCTGTTTTTT,CAISKGGTGQAGELFF
TRBV5-6,TRBJ2-4,.,.,TGTGCCAGCAGTTACCTCGGGGAAGCCAAAAACATTCAGTACTTC,CASSYLGEAKNIQYF
TRBV30,TRBJ2-1,.,.,TGTGCCTCAAACGGTGGGTCCTACAATGAGCAGTTCTTC,CASNGGSYNEQFF
TRBV28,TRBJ1-1,few,TRBD1,TGTGCCAGCAGGAACAGGGGAAGCCAAGCTTTCTTT,CASRNRGSQAFF
TRBV5-1,TRBJ2-7,.,.,TGCGCCAGCAGCTGGACCTCGGGGCAGCTCTACGAGCAGTACTTC,CASSWTSGQLYEQYF
TRBV9,TRBJ2-3,once,.,TGTGCCAGCAGCGTAGAGTCCTCAGATACGCAGTATTTT,CASSVESSDTQYF
TRBV6-5,TRBJ1-1,.,.,TGTGCCAGCAGTTCCCCCGGGGGGGTGGCTGAAGCTTTCTTT,CASSSPGGVAEAFF
TRBV19,TRBJ1-5,.,.,TGTGCCAGTAACTATCTAGGGGATCAGCCCCAGCATTTT,CASNYLGDQPQHF
TRBV5-4,TRBJ2-3,once,TRBD1,TGTGCCAGCAGCGCTAGACAGGGGAGAGGCACAGATACGCAGTATTTT,CASSARQGRGTDTQYF
TRBV5-4,TRBJ2-7,.,TRBD2,TGTGCCAGCAGCTTAGGGACTAGCGGGTACGAGCAGTACTTC,CASSLGTSGYEQYF
TRBV13,TRBJ2-1,once,.,TGTGCCAGCAGCTCGGGACCGCGCTACAATGAGCAGTTCTTC,CASSSGPRYNEQFF
TRBV19,TRBJ2-7,.,.,TGTGCCAGTAGTACCCCATACAGGGACGAGCAGTACTTC,CASSTPYRDEQYF
TRBV7-2,TRBJ2-1,.,.,TGTGCCAGCAGCCAGATACAGGGATCGAGGCAGTTCTTC,CASSQIQGSRQFF
TRBV4-3,TRBJ2-7,.,.,TGCGCCAGCAGCCAAGATCAGGGGTGGGCCTACGAGCAGTACTTC,CASSQDQGWAYEQYF
TRBV6-5,TRBJ2-7,once,TRBD2,TGTGCCAGCAGCCCTAGGACTAGCGGACCCTACGAGCAGTACTTC,CASSPRTSGPYEQYF
TRBV6-6,TRBJ2-7,.,.,TGTGCCAGCAGTTACTCCTTCACAGATTATTCCTACGAGCAGTACTTC,CASSYSFTDYSYEQYF
TRBV11-2,TRBJ1-2,once,.,TGTGCCAGCAGCCACGGGACGACCTGGAGTGGCTACACCTTC,CASSHGTTWSGYTF
TRBV6-6,TRBJ2-3,.,.,TGTGCCAGCCGAAAGGAGGGGCCAGATACGCAGTATTTT,CASRKEGPDTQYF
TRBV10-1,TRBJ2-5,.,.,TGCGCCAGCAGTGAGGGGGTCGGGGAGACCCAGTACTTC,CASSEGVGETQYF
TRBV19,TRBJ1-2,.,.,TGTGCCAGTAGTCCCAGACCCGTGGGGGGCTATGGCTACACCTTC,CASSPRPVGGYGYTF
TRBV28,TRBJ1-4,.,.,TGTGCCAGCAGTTCCCCCAACCCCGGGACAACTAATGAAAAACTGTTTTTT,CASSSPNPGTTNEKLFF